A selection of T cell receptor beta chains follows, all from one sample in a study of T cell repertoires in cytomegalovirus infection. TCRdb analysed the reads with MiXCR anew, one entry per CDR3 protein. The data hold about 920,000 distinct CDR3 sequences, with approximately 33% observed a single time. The antigens of these receptors remain unknown. The sequencing used cultured CD8+ T cells from PBMCs, collected from culture after CMV antigen stimulation. The receptors here all came from a human donor in good health (CMV status not recorded). Some clones in this sample may be carry-over from other donors' samples. Each CDR3 is given with its conserved first and last residue. Each record gives: V gene, D gene, J gene, clone size, CDR3 protein, CDR3 DNA. A D gene is named only where the DNA matches it firmly. Where a row states a size, it is once, few, many or the class of an expanded clone; other rows omit it.

>TRBV25-1|-|TRBJ1-3|-
CASSELYAGARGNTIYF
TGTGCCAGCAGTGAATTGTATGCAGGGGCGAGGGGAAACACCATATATTTT
>TRBV7-3|-|TRBJ1-1|many
CASSLVGGLDTEAFF
TGTGCCAGCAGCTTAGTTGGGGGGCTCGACACTGAAGCTTTCTTT
>TRBV4-1|TRBD2|TRBJ2-1|-
CASSQVAGSATLNEQFF
TGCGCCAGCAGCCAAGTAGCGGGCAGCGCGACCTTGAATGAGCAGTTCTTC
>TRBV19|TRBD2|TRBJ2-1|-
CASSLAGPSYNEQFF
TGTGCCAGTAGTCTAGCGGGGCCCTCTTACAATGAGCAGTTCTTC
>TRBV12-3/TRBV12-4|-|TRBJ1-5|few
CASSFEGPINQPQHF
TGTGCCAGCAGTTTCGAGGGACCGATCAATCAGCCCCAGCATTTT
>TRBV12-3/TRBV12-4|-|TRBJ1-2|few
CASSHPGVGEFGYTF
TGTGCCAGCAGTCACCCAGGGGTAGGCGAATTTGGCTACACCTTC
>TRBV28|-|TRBJ2-3|few
CASSLRPGTTDTQYF
TGTGCCAGCAGTTTACGCCCCGGGACCACAGATACGCAGTATTTT
>TRBV20-1|-|TRBJ2-1|-
CSFSDGSYNEQFF
TGCAGTTTTTCGGACGGGTCCTACAATGAGCAGTTCTTC
>TRBV7-9|-|TRBJ2-7|few
CASSLDDYGEQYF
TGTGCCAGCAGCTTAGACGATTACGGCGAGCAGTACTTC
>TRBV4-3|-|TRBJ1-2|-
CASSNGGDGDYGYTF
TGCGCCAGCAGTAACGGCGGGGACGGTGACTATGGCTACACCTTC
>TRBV25-1|TRBD2|TRBJ2-7|-
CASSDPTSGSYEQYF
TGTGCCAGCAGTGACCCGACTAGCGGGAGCTACGAGCAGTACTTC
>TRBV7-9|-|TRBJ1-1|-
CASSFGRYMNTEAFF
TGTGCCAGCAGCTTCGGACGGTACATGAACACTGAAGCTTTCTTT
>TRBV29-1|-|TRBJ2-2|once
CSVEGLEAGELFF
TGCAGCGTTGAAGGGTTAGAGGCCGGGGAGCTGTTTTTT
>TRBV4-2|TRBD2|TRBJ2-1|-
CASSQEKNSGGAWYNEQFF
TGTGCCAGCAGCCAAGAGAAGAATAGCGGGGGGGCCTGGTACAATGAGCAGTTCTTC
>TRBV12-3/TRBV12-4|-|TRBJ2-1|few
CASGVDTAPILHNEQFF
TGTGCCAGCGGCGTGGACACGGCACCGATTCTGCACAATGAGCAGTTCTTC
>TRBV7-3|TRBD1|TRBJ2-5|-
CASSLVTGAGAAQYF
TGTGCCAGCAGCTTAGTTACAGGGGCCGGTGCGGCCCAGTACTTC
>TRBV7-6|-|TRBJ1-1|few
CASSPGQFSTEAFF
TGTGCCAGCAGCCCGGGACAATTCTCGACTGAAGCTTTCTTT
>TRBV20-1|-|TRBJ1-1|-
CSATGAGEPEAFF
TGCAGTGCTACCGGGGCAGGAGAGCCTGAAGCTTTCTTT
>TRBV4-1|TRBD1|TRBJ1-1|once
CASSQETGGWGTEAFF
TGCGCCAGCAGCCAAGAAACAGGGGGCTGGGGCACTGAAGCTTTCTTT
>TRBV6-6|-|TRBJ2-5|few
CASRFEGRETQYF
TGTGCCAGCCGATTCGAGGGGAGAGAGACCCAGTACTTC
>TRBV20-1|-|TRBJ2-7|-
CSAPVGYEQYF
TGCAGTGCCCCGGTCGGGTACGAGCAGTACTTC
>TRBV6-2/TRBV6-3|TRBD1|TRBJ2-3|few
CASSDRVSTDTQYF
TGTGCCAGCAGTGACAGGGTTAGCACAGATACGCAGTATTTT
>TRBV15|-|TRBJ2-5|-
CATRGGPTETQYF
TGTGCCACCAGGGGGGGACCGACGGAGACCCAGTACTTC
>TRBV12-5|TRBD1|TRBJ1-2|few
CASGLWGTDYLYGYTF
TGTGCTAGTGGCCTGTGGGGGACAGATTATTTGTATGGCTACACCTTC
>TRBV6-8|TRBD1|TRBJ2-2|-
CASSYERGLGGELFF
TGTGCCAGCAGTTATGAGAGGGGGCTGGGCGGGGAGCTGTTTTTT
>TRBV19|-|TRBJ1-5|few
CASSIVRDLYQPQHF
TGTGCCAGTAGTATAGTGAGGGACCTTTATCAGCCCCAGCATTTT
>TRBV6-5|-|TRBJ1-5|few
CASSFSQHNQPQHF
TGTGCCAGCAGTTTTTCACAGCACAATCAGCCCCAGCATTTT
>TRBV20-1|TRBD1|TRBJ2-5|-
CSATRQGRETQYF
TGCAGTGCTACACGACAGGGGAGAGAGACCCAGTACTTC
>TRBV5-5|-|TRBJ2-1|few
CASSLDSPTTYNEQFF
TGTGCCAGCAGCTTGGACTCACCGACCACCTACAATGAGCAGTTCTTC
>TRBV7-9|TRBD2|TRBJ2-1|few
CASSSNKGLAGGPSYNEQFF
TGTGCCAGCAGCTCAAATAAAGGACTAGCGGGGGGGCCGTCCTACAATGAGCAGTTCTTC
>TRBV12-3/TRBV12-4|-|TRBJ2-1|many
CASSLEETYSNEQFF
TGTGCCAGCAGCCTAGAGGAGACATACTCCAATGAGCAGTTCTTC
>TRBV12-3/TRBV12-4|-|TRBJ1-5|few
CASSQAREPQHF
TGTGCCAGCAGCCAAGCCCGGGAGCCCCAGCATTTT
>TRBV7-6|TRBD1|TRBJ2-3|many
CASSLDTGVYTDTQYF
TGTGCCAGCAGCTTGGATACAGGGGTTTACACAGATACGCAGTATTTT
>TRBV12-3/TRBV12-4|-|TRBJ1-3|-
CASRARGLFEGNTIYF
TGTGCCAGCAGGGCCCGGGGCCTCTTTGAGGGAAACACCATATATTTT
>TRBV6-1|-|TRBJ1-1|few
CASNVGRNTEAFF
TGTGCCAGCAATGTAGGACGGAACACTGAAGCTTTCTTT
>TRBV7-8|-|TRBJ2-5|many
CASSPINNQETQYF
TGTGCCAGCAGTCCTATAAACAACCAAGAGACCCAGTACTTC
>TRBV7-6|-|TRBJ1-1|-
CASSLVPPGTNTEAFF
TGTGCCAGCAGCTTAGTTCCTCCAGGGACGAACACTGAAGCTTTCTTT
>TRBV4-3|-|TRBJ2-5|-
CASSQDMDRGETQYF
TGCGCCAGCAGCCAAGACATGGACAGAGGGGAGACCCAGTACTTC
>TRBV9|TRBD2|TRBJ2-2|-
CASSGDSGGTDTGELFF
TGTGCCAGCAGCGGGGATAGCGGGGGGACCGACACCGGGGAGCTGTTTTTT
>TRBV4-1|TRBD1|TRBJ1-2|few
CASSQKQGTYGYTF
TGCGCCAGCAGCCAAAAACAGGGGACTTATGGCTACACCTTC
>TRBV6-1|TRBD1|TRBJ1-1|many
CASSFLGTAETEAFF
TGTGCCAGCAGTTTCTTAGGGACAGCCGAGACTGAAGCTTTCTTT
>TRBV7-9|-|TRBJ1-1|many
CASGFPEAFF
TGTGCCAGCGGTTTCCCTGAAGCTTTCTTT